The present T cell receptor (beta chain) was sequenced within a study of beta chain features in type 1 diabetes. Regarding the study as a whole: For patients and controls alike, PCR might favor shorter templates to the same degree. TCRB CDR3 length was moderately but significantly reduced in all four CD4+ subsets of Type 1 diabetes patients. VDJ junctions in type 1 diabetes patients carried more deletions and fewer insertions.

All sorted populations exceeded 95% purity. All of the isolated RNA was reverse transcribed, so expressed TCRB transcripts were sequenced. Sequenced naive, central memory and regulatory T cell samples produced an average of around 4 million reads. Clones were sequenced by immunoSEQ multiplex PCR, and TCRdb holds only the in-frame ones, with some missing. The table records approximately 270,000 clones, about 13% of them present only once. This clone was observed a handful of times. Its specificity is unknown. This clonotype was obtained from a man under 40 with type 1 diabetes. The specimen sequenced was naive CD4+ T cells from blood.

The CDR3 region is CASGEAYEQYF. In nucleotides, the CDR3 is TGCGCCAGCGGTGAGGCCTACGAGCAGTACTTC. V gene TRBV5-1 combines with J gene TRBJ2-7; D not resolved. The ends were cut back, 7 bases at V and 2 bases at J, with 7 bases in the middle. This CDR3 has 11 residues. Germline lookup yields CDR1 SGHRS and CDR2 YFSETQ. The whole variable domain, filled in from reference TRBV5-1 and TRBJ2-7, reads KAGVTQTPRYLIKTRGQQVTLSCSPISGHRSVSWYQQTPGQGLQFLFEYFSETQRNKGNFPGRFSGRQFSNSRSEMNVSTLELGDSALYLCASGEAYEQYFGPGTRLTVT.